This T cell receptor (beta chain) was obtained from a study of Graves' ophthalmopathy and Graves' hyperthyroidism. Amplification targeted the TCR beta CDR3 regions, with RNA transcripts as the source material. The first round was an RT-PCR with HTBI primers, and the second round was a multiplex PCR. TCRdb used MiXCR to reprocess the multiplex PCR reads, holding one entry per CDR3 protein. The sample holds some 380,000 distinct CDR3 sequences, about 16% seen once. At least ten counts were recorded for this clonotype. The germline V and J ends were trimmed by 4 bases and 8 bases, with 11 bases remaining between them. The CDR3 extends over 12 amino acids.

V usage is TRBV12-3 or TRBV12-4 and J usage is TRBJ1-2, with D hard to call. Sequencing input: peripheral blood. This sequence was found in a woman between 18 and 29 years old with stable Graves' hyperthyroidism. This chain's CDR3 is CASSYRSGGYTF. CDR3 in DNA: TGTGCCAGCAGTTACAGATCAGGCGGCTACACCTTC.